This is a list of T cell receptor beta chains from one sample in a study of T-cell reconstitution after alpha-beta-depleted transplantation in children. TCRdb itself ran the PCR reads through MiXCR, one entry per CDR3 protein. The profile shows over 85,000 distinct CDR3 sequences, about 9.4% of them singletons. The material sequenced was PBMCs from the stem cell graft donor, taken from the stem cell graft. The receptors stem from a human donor who donated a stem cell graft to a child with acute lymphoblastic leukemia. Both conserved end residues are part of each CDR3. D genes are given only for firm matches. Size is omitted from some rows. Given values are once, few, many or a class for expanded clones.

NA | TRBJ2-3 | TRBV7-2 | many | CASSFFASTDTQYF | TGTGCCAGCAGCTTTTTTGCTAGTACAGATACGCAGTATTTT
NA | TRBJ1-4 | TRBV12-3/TRBV12-4 | NA | CASSHTNEKLFF | TGTGCCAGCAGCCACACTAATGAAAAACTGTTTTTT
NA | TRBJ1-2 | TRBV7-2 | few | CASSLTGVGYTF | TGTGCCAGCAGCTTAACTGGGGTCGGCTACACCTTC
NA | TRBJ1-4 | TRBV5-6 | NA | CASSPGPTRGMGNEKLFF | TGTGCCAGCAGCCCGGGGCCCACCCGCGGAATGGGTAATGAAAAACTGTTTTTT
TRBD2 | TRBJ2-7 | TRBV9 | many | CASSVGLAGSYEQYF | TGTGCCAGCAGCGTAGGACTAGCGGGATCCTACGAGCAGTACTTC
NA | TRBJ2-1 | TRBV6-2/TRBV6-3 | many | CASSLPGQRNEQFF | TGTGCCAGCAGTCTGCCGGGACAAAGAAATGAGCAGTTCTTC
NA | TRBJ2-7 | TRBV27 | many | CASSRKPILSYEQYF | TGTGCCAGCAGTAGAAAGCCTATCCTCTCCTACGAGCAGTACTTC
NA | TRBJ2-3 | TRBV28 | NA | CASSLSRATQYF | TGTGCCAGCAGTTTGTCCAGGGCTACGCAGTATTTT
NA | TRBJ1-1 | TRBV5-1 | many | CASSSGALNTEAFF | TGCGCCAGCAGCTCAGGAGCGTTGAACACTGAAGCTTTCTTT
TRBD2 | TRBJ2-7 | TRBV6-5 | many | CASSSTSGTHSYEQYF | TGTGCCAGCAGTTCGACTAGCGGGACACATTCCTACGAGCAGTACTTC
NA | TRBJ2-4 | TRBV29-1 | many | CSVEEVDRNIQYF | TGCAGCGTTGAAGAAGTGGACAGAAACATTCAGTACTTC
TRBD1 | TRBJ1-2 | TRBV9 | many | CASSVGPGDRGSGYTF | TGTGCCAGCAGCGTAGGGCCTGGGGACAGGGGCAGCGGCTACACCTTC
NA | TRBJ1-1 | TRBV6-6 | many | CASSPLGAVNTEAFF | TGTGCCAGCAGTCCCTTAGGGGCAGTGAACACTGAAGCTTTCTTT
TRBD1 | TRBJ2-3 | TRBV28 | many | CASRPTGTGGWTDTQYF | TGTGCCAGCAGACCTACCGGGACAGGGGGGTGGACAGATACGCAGTATTTT
NA | TRBJ2-1 | TRBV7-3 | many | CASSLGTFNEQFF | TGTGCCAGCAGCTTAGGAACGTTCAATGAGCAGTTCTTC
TRBD2 | TRBJ2-1 | TRBV10-3 | many | CAISAAGGYNEQFF | TGTGCCATCAGTGCGGCGGGAGGGTACAATGAGCAGTTCTTC
NA | TRBJ1-3 | TRBV6-5 | many | CASSYSGQTSGNTIYF | TGTGCCAGCAGTTACTCGGGACAAACCTCTGGAAACACCATATATTTT
TRBD1 | TRBJ1-1 | TRBV12-3/TRBV12-4 | many | CASSSTGANTEAFF | TGTGCCAGCAGTTCGACAGGGGCGAACACTGAAGCTTTCTTT
NA | TRBJ1-5 | TRBV27 | many | CASSLLSQGSNQPQHF | TGTGCCAGCAGTCTCCTTAGCCAAGGTAGCAATCAGCCCCAGCATTTT
TRBD1 | TRBJ1-4 | TRBV7-2 | many | CASSIGGATNEKLFF | TGTGCCAGCAGCATAGGGGGCGCGACTAATGAAAAACTGTTTTTT
NA | TRBJ2-1 | TRBV5-4 | many | CASSLFEATYNEQFF | TGTGCCAGCAGCTTGTTCGAAGCGACCTACAATGAGCAGTTCTTC
TRBD1 | TRBJ2-5 | TRBV7-9 | many | CATPLQGAQETQYF | TGTGCCACTCCGTTACAGGGGGCTCAAGAGACCCAGTACTTC
TRBD1 | TRBJ2-7 | TRBV7-9 | many | CASSPEGQGAKQYF | TGTGCCAGCAGCCCTGAAGGACAGGGGGCCAAGCAGTACTTC
TRBD1 | TRBJ2-5 | TRBV19 | many | CATMTGDTQYF | TGTGCCACCATGACAGGGGATACCCAGTACTTC
TRBD2 | TRBJ2-1 | TRBV12-3/TRBV12-4 | many | CASSRRTSGPNEQFF | TGTGCCAGCTCACGCAGGACTAGCGGCCCCAATGAGCAGTTCTTC
TRBD2 | TRBJ2-3 | TRBV5-1 | many | CASSTGLAGRSTDTQYF | TGCGCCAGCAGCACGGGACTAGCGGGACGGTCCACAGATACGCAGTATTTT
NA | TRBJ1-2 | TRBV5-1 | many | CASNTGQTNYGYTF | TGCGCCAGCAACACGGGACAAACTAACTATGGCTACACCTTC
TRBD2 | TRBJ2-1 | TRBV6-1 | many | CASSGTSVSSYNEQFF | TGTGCCAGCAGTGGGACTAGCGTATCGTCCTACAATGAGCAGTTCTTC